This is a list of T cell receptor beta chains from one sample in a study of shared clonotypes between healthy human individuals. TCRdb's copy holds only in-frame clones and misses some; the assay was immunoSEQ multiplex PCR. The sample lists roughly 1,800,000 clones, roughly 95% occurring once. The specimen was naive CD8+ T cells sorted from blood. The receptors shown here come from a man younger than 35 in good health. The CDR3 runs from the conserved cysteine through the conserved F or W. The D gene is left open where the match is weak. A row's size may be missing; if present it is once, few, many or a size class.

>TRBV9|TRBJ2-7|.|.
TGTGCCAGCAGCGTAGGGGGAGAGTGGTACGAGCAGTACTTC
CASSVGGEWYEQYF
>TRBV7-6|TRBJ2-1|.|.
TGTGCCAGCAGCGCCGATGGGCGGCTAAGCGATGAGCAGTTCTTC
CASSADGRLSDEQFF
>TRBV11-2|TRBJ1-6|.|.
TGTGCCAGCAGCTTAGCGGCGGGACTCCTCCACTTT
CASSLAAGLLHF
>TRBV6-5|TRBJ2-2|.|.
TGTGCCAGCAGTTCCCTCGCCGGAACCGGGGAGCTGTTTTTT
CASSSLAGTGELFF
>TRBV21-1|TRBJ1-5|.|.
TGTGCCAGCAGCACCGGGACAAGCAATCAGCCCCAGCATTTT
CASSTGTSNQPQHF
>TRBV4-1|TRBJ2-3|.|.
TGCGCCAGCAGCCACCCCTCCTTGGCAGATACGCAGTATTTT
CASSHPSLADTQYF
>TRBV4-1|TRBJ2-2|once|TRBD2
TGCGCCAGCAGCCAAGTGACAGGACGTAGCGGGGGGGTCACCGGGGAGCTGTTTTTT
CASSQVTGRSGGVTGELFF
>TRBV15|TRBJ1-1|.|.
TGTGCCACCAGCAGAACTGGGGACACTGAAGCTTTCTTT
CATSRTGDTEAFF
>TRBV4-1|TRBJ1-2|.|.
TGCGCCAGCAGCCCAGGCGGGGGCGGCTATGGCTACACCTTC
CASSPGGGGYGYTF
>TRBV21-1|TRBJ1-1|.|.
TGTGCCAGCAGCAAAGAGGGAGCTCAGGGGGTCGGGAACACTGAAGCTTTCTTT
CASSKEGAQGVGNTEAFF
>TRBV13|TRBJ2-7|.|.
TGTGCCAGCAGCGCCACAGAGAGCACCTACGAGCAGTACTTC
CASSATESTYEQYF
>TRBV2|TRBJ2-2|.|.
TGTGCCAGCAGTGAAGGCCCGGGTGCAGGCACCGGGGAGCTGTTTTTT
CASSEGPGAGTGELFF
>TRBV11-2|TRBJ1-1|.|TRBD1
TGTGCCAGCAGCTTAGGTTGGGGGACAGAGAACACTGAAGCTTTCTTT
CASSLGWGTENTEAFF
>TRBV2|TRBJ2-3|.|TRBD2
TGTGCCACTCCCGGGGGCTCTAGCGGGGGGCGGGGCACAGATACGCAGTATTTT
CATPGGSSGGRGTDTQYF
>TRBV27|TRBJ2-2|once|.
TGTGCCAGCAGCATACTCGGGGGCACCGGGGAGCTGTTTTTT
CASSILGGTGELFF
>TRBV7-9|TRBJ2-7|.|.
TGTGCCTCTGGGTCCACCTACGAGCAGTACTTC
CASGSTYEQYF
>TRBV7-9|TRBJ2-2|.|TRBD1
TGTGCCAGCAGCTTAGTACAGGGGGACACCGGGGAGCTGTTTTTT
CASSLVQGDTGELFF
>TRBV27|TRBJ2-7|once|TRBD1
TGTGCCAGCAGTTTGGGACAGGATGCCTACGAGCAGTACTTC
CASSLGQDAYEQYF
>TRBV7-7|TRBJ2-2|.|TRBD2
TGTGCTAGCAGCCCAGGACTAGCGGGAGGGCCTATGGAGCTGTTTTTT
CASSPGLAGGPMELFF
>TRBV13|TRBJ2-7|.|TRBD2
TGTGCCAGCAGCCTGGGACTAGCGGGAGTTGAGCAGTACTTC
CASSLGLAGVEQYF
>TRBV7-9|TRBJ1-5|.|.
TGTGCCAGCAGCTTGGGCGGTCAGCCCCAGCATTTT
CASSLGGQPQHF
>TRBV27|TRBJ1-5|.|.
TGTGCCAGCAGGGACAACAGAATTAGCAATCAGCCCCAGCATTTT
CASRDNRISNQPQHF
>TRBV2|TRBJ1-1|.|TRBD1
TGTGCCAGCTGTTGGGGACAGGGGCTGAACACTGAAGCTTTCTTT
CASCWGQGLNTEAFF
>TRBV6-5|TRBJ2-5|.|TRBD2
TGTGCCAGCAGCTCCGGACTAGCCAGTTCGGAGACCCAGTACTTC
CASSSGLASSETQYF
>TRBV29-1|TRBJ1-2|.|.
TGCAGCGTTGTGTTTGGGGAAAACTATGGCTACACCTTC
CSVVFGENYGYTF
>TRBV7-6|TRBJ1-6|.|.
TGTGCCAGCAGCTTAGCGCCCCAGAGCTCCTATAATTCACCCCTCCACTTT
CASSLAPQSSYNSPLHF
>TRBV7-8|TRBJ2-7|.|TRBD2
TGTGCCAGCAGCCCCGACCTGCTAGCGGGGGCCGCCTACGAGCAGTACTTC
CASSPDLLAGAAYEQYF
>TRBV19|TRBJ2-1|.|.
TGTGCCAGTAGTATGAAGAGCGGCTACTACAATGAGCAGTTCTTC
CASSMKSGYYNEQFF
>TRBV20-1|TRBJ1-2|.|.
TGCAGTGCAGGCAGGGCTGATGGCTACACCTTC
CSAGRADGYTF
>TRBV7-6|TRBJ2-1|once|.
TGTGCCTCCCAGGCGGGGCCGAGCTCCTACAATGAGCAGTTCTTC
CASQAGPSSYNEQFF
>TRBV28|TRBJ2-5|.|TRBD2
TGTGCCAGCAGTTTAGGTCTGAGCGGGGGGCCCCAAGAGACCCAGTACTTC
CASSLGLSGGPQETQYF
>TRBV15|TRBJ1-5|.|.
TGTGCCACCAGCAGGCCGGGACGGAACAATCAGCCCCAGCATTTT
CATSRPGRNNQPQHF
>TRBV9|TRBJ2-6|.|.
TGTGCCAGCAGCGGTGGCGGGACAGCGTTCTCTGGGGCCAACGTCCTGACTTTC
CASSGGGTAFSGANVLTF
>TRBV11-2|TRBJ2-2|once|.
TGTGCCAGCAGCATGACCCCCCTAGGGGAGCTGTTTTTT
CASSMTPLGELFF
>TRBV5-5|TRBJ1-6|.|.
TGTGCCAGCAGCTTTGGTCTGGGTTCACCCCTCCACTTT
CASSFGLGSPLHF
>TRBV10-1|TRBJ2-4|.|.
TGCGCCAGCAGGAGTTGGGCGGGATGGGCCAAAAACATTCAGTACTTC
CASRSWAGWAKNIQYF
>TRBV29-1|TRBJ2-7|.|.
TGCAGCGTTGAAGTGAGAGGGACTCGTGGCGAGCAGTACTTC
CSVEVRGTRGEQYF
>TRBV27|TRBJ1-2|.|TRBD1
TGTGCCATCCTTCACCCAGGGGGTGGCTACACCTTC
CAILHPGGGYTF
>TRBV4-3|TRBJ2-7|.|TRBD1
TGCGCCAGCAGCCCTCGGACAGGGCCCTACGAGCAGTACTTC
CASSPRTGPYEQYF
>TRBV13|TRBJ1-2|.|.
TGTGCCAGCAGCTTAGTCGAGGCTAACTATGGCTACACCTTC
CASSLVEANYGYTF
>TRBV6-5|TRBJ1-1|.|TRBD1
TGTGCCAGCAGTTCCGCAGGGGGCATGAACACTGAAGCTTTCTTT
CASSSAGGMNTEAFF
>TRBV9|TRBJ2-7|.|TRBD2
TGTGCCAGCAGCTCCCGAGCGGGTATTAGCGGGAGTTCGTACGAGCAGTACTTC
CASSSRAGISGSSYEQYF
>TRBV11-2|TRBJ2-7|.|TRBD1
TGTGCCAGCAGCTCACGACAGGGGGCCTTCTACGAGCAGTACTTC
CASSSRQGAFYEQYF
>TRBV27|TRBJ2-7|.|.
TGTGCCAGCAGTTTATCAGGGGACTACGAGCAGTACTTC
CASSLSGDYEQYF
>TRBV4-2|TRBJ1-3|.|.
TGTGCCAGCAGCCAAGAGGAGGAAAGAGGGGCCTCGGGAAACACCATATATTTT
CASSQEEERGASGNTIYF
>TRBV6-5|TRBJ2-5|.|TRBD1
TGTGCCAGCAGTTACTCCGGGACAGGGGTCAAAGAGACCCAGTACTTC
CASSYSGTGVKETQYF
>TRBV19|TRBJ2-2|.|.
TGTGCCAGTAGTGAGGATTGGGGGAACACCGGGGAGCTGTTTTTT
CASSEDWGNTGELFF
>TRBV18|TRBJ2-5|.|.
TGTGCCAGCTCACCCCTGGGACAACCAGAGGCCCAGTACTTC
CASSPLGQPEAQYF
>TRBV5-6|TRBJ1-2|.|TRBD1
TGTGCCAGCAGCTGGGGGACAGGGGGAGCTAACTATGGCTACACCTTC
CASSWGTGGANYGYTF
>TRBV5-4|TRBJ2-7|.|TRBD2
TGTGCCAGCAGCTTGGACGGTCCAGCGGGAAGCTACGAGCAGTACTTC
CASSLDGPAGSYEQYF
>TRBV30|TRBJ1-2|few|TRBD1
TGTGCCTGGAGGGGAACAGGGGTCTATGGCTACACCTTC
CAWRGTGVYGYTF
>TRBV6-5|TRBJ2-7|.|TRBD1
TGTGCCAGCAGTCCCGGGACAGGGATCTCCTACGAGCAGTACTTC
CASSPGTGISYEQYF
>TRBV12-5|TRBJ2-7|.|.
TGTGCTAGTGGTCTTGGACATTCCTACGAGCAGTACTTC
CASGLGHSYEQYF
>TRBV9|TRBJ2-7|.|.
TGTGCCAGCAGCGGGTCTGGCTGGGCCGAGCAGTACTTC
CASSGSGWAEQYF
>TRBV9|TRBJ1-2|.|.
TGTGCCAGCAGCGTCACAGAATCCTATGGCTACACCTTC
CASSVTESYGYTF